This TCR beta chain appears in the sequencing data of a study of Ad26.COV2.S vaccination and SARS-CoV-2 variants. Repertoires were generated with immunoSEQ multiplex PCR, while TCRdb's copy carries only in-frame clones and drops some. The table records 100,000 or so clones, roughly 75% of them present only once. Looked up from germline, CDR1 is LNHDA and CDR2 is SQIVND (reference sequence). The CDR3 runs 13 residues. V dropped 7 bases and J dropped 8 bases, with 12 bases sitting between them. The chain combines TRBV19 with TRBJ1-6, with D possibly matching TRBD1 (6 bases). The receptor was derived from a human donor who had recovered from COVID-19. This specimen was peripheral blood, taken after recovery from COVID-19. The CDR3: CASTSGADSPLHF. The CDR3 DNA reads TGTGCCAGTACCTCAGGGGCTGATTCACCCCTCCACTTT.